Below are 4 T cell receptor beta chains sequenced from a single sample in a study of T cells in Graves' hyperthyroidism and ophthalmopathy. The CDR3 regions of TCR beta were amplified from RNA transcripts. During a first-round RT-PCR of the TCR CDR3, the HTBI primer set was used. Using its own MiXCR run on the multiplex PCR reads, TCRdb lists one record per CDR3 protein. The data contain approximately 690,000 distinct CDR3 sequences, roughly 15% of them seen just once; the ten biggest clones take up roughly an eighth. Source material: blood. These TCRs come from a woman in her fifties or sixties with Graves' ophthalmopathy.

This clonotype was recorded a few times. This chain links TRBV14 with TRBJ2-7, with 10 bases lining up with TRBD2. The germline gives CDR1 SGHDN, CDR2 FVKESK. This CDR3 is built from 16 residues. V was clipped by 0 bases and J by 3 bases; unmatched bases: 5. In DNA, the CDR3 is TGTGCCAGCAGCCAAGAATTGGCTAGCGGGAGCTACGAGCAGTACTTC. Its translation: CASSQELASGSYEQYF. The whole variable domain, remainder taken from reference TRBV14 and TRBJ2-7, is EAGVTQFPSHSVIEKGQTVTLRCDPISGHDNLYWYRRVMGKEIKFLLHFVKESKQDESGMPNNRFLAERTGGTYSTLKVQPAELEDSGVYFCASSQELASGSYEQYFGPGTRLTVT.

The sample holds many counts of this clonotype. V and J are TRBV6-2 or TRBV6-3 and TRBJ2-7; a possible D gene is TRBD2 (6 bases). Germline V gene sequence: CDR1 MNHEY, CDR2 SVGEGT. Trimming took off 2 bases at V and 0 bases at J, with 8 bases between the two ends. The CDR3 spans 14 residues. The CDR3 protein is CASSYAGSSYEQYF. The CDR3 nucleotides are TGTGCCAGCAGTTACGCGGGAAGCTCCTACGAGCAGTACTTC.

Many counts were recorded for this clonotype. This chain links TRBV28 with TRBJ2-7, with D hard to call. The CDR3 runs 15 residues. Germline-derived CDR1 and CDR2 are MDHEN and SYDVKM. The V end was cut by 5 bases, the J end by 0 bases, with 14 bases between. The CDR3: CASSPANGPSYEQYF. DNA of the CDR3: TGTGCCAGCAGTCCTGCAAATGGACCCTCCTACGAGCAGTACTTC.

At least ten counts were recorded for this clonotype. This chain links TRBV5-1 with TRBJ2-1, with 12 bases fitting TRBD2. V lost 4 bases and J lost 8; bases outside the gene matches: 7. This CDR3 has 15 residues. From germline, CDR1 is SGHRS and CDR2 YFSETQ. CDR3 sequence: CASSGLAGGPDEQFF. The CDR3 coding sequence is TGCGCCAGCAGCGGTCTAGCGGGAGGGCCAGATGAGCAGTTCTTC.